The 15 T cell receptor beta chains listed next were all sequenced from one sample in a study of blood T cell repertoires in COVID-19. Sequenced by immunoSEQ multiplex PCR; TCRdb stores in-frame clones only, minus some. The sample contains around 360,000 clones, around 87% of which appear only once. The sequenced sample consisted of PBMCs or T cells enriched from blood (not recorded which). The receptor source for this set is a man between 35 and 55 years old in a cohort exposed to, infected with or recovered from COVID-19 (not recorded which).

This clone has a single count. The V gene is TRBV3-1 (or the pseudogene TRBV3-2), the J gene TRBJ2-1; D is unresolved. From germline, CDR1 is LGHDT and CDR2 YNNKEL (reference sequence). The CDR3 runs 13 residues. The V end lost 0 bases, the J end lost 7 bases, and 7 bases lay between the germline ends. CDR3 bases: TGTGCCAGCAGCCAAGATATTCTTAATGAGCAGTTCTTC. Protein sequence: CASSQDILNEQFF.

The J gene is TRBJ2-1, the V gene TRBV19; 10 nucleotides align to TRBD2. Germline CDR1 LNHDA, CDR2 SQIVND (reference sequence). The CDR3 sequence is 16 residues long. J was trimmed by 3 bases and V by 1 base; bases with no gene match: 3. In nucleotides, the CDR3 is TGTGCCAGTAGTATAGGAGCTAGCGGGAGCTACAATGAGCAGTTCTTC. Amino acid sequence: CASSIGASGSYNEQFF.

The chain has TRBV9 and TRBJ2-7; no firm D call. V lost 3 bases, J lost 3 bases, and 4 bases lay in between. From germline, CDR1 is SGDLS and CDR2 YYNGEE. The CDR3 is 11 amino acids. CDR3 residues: CASSAGYEQYF. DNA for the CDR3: TGTGCCAGCAGCGCCGGCTACGAGCAGTACTTC.

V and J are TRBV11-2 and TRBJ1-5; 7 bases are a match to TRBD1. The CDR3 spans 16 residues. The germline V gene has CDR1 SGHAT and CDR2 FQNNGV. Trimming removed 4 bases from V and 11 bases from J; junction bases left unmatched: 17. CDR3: CASSSPGTAPVTAQHF. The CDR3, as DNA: TGTGCCAGCAGCTCTCCCGGGACAGCTCCAGTCACGGCCCAGCATTTT.

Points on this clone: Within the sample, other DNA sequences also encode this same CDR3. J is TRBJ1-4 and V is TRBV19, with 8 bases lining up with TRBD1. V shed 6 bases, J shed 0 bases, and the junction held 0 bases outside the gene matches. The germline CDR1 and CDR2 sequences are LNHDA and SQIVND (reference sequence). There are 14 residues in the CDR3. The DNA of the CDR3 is TGTGCCAGTAGGACAGGGGCAACTAATGAAAAACTGTTTTTT. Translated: CASRTGATNEKLFF.

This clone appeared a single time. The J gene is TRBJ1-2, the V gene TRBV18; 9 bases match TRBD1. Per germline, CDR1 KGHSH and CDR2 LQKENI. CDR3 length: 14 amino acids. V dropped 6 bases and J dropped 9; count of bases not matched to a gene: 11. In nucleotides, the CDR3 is TGTGCCAGCTCCCCGGGACAGGGAGCGAAGCGCTACACCTTC. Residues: CASSPGQGAKRYTF.

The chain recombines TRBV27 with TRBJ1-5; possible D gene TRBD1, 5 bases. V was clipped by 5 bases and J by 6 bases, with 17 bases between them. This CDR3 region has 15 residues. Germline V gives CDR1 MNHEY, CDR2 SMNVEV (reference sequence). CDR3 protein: CASSGRAGLGQPQHF. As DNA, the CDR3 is TGTGCCAGCAGTGGCAGGGCTGGATTGGGTCAGCCCCAGCATTTT.

This CDR3 is CASSYSQGLEQYF. The CDR3 nucleotides are TGTGCCAGCAGTTACTCGCAGGGGCTCGAGCAGTACTTC. The chain employs TRBV6-5 and TRBJ2-7; D perhaps matches TRBD1 (6 bases). Germline V lookup: CDR1 MNHEY, CDR2 SVGAGI. Trimming pared 0 bases from V and 6 bases from J, leaving 9 bases between. This CDR3 region has 13 residues.

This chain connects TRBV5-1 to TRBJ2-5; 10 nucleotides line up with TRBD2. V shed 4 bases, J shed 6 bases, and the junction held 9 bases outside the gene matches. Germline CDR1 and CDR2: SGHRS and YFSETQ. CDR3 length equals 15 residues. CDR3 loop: CASSPETSGWQTQYF. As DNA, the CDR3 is TGCGCCAGCAGCCCCGAGACTAGCGGGTGGCAGACCCAGTACTTC.

CDR3 residues: CASRQGRRNYGYTF. CDR3 DNA: TGTGCCAGCAGACAGGGTCGGAGGAACTATGGCTACACCTTC. V and J are TRBV27 and TRBJ1-2, with TRBD1 as a possible D gene (6 bases). V was cut by 6 bases and J by 2 bases, with 13 bases left in between. CDR3 length: 14 residues. Germline CDR1 MNHEY, CDR2 SMNVEV (reference sequence).

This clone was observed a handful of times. CDR3 nucleotide sequence: TGTGCCATCACCCGGGACAGGGATGGTACTGAAGCTTTCTTT. Encoded protein: CAITRDRDGTEAFF. The chain recombines TRBV10-3 with TRBJ1-1, with 9 bases identical to TRBD1. CDR1 is ENHRY and CDR2 is SYGVKD in the germline V gene. The V and J ends lost 7 bases and 5 bases, in that order; junction bases with no gene match: 8. There are 14 residues in the CDR3.

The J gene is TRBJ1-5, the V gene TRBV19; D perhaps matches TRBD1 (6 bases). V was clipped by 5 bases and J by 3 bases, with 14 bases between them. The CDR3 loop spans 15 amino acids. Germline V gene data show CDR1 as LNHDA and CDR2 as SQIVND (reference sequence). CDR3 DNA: TGTGCCAGTAGTGGGGCAGGGGTTTACAATCAGCCCCAGCATTTT. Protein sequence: CASSGAGVYNQPQHF.

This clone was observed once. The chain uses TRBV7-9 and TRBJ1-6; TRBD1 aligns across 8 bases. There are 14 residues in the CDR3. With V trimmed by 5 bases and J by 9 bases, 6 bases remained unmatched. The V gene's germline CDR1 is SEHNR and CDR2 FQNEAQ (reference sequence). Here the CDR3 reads CASSLQGVSSPLHF. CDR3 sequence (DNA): TGTGCCAGCAGCCTACAGGGGGTGAGTTCACCCCTCCACTTT.

As DNA, the CDR3 is TGTGCCGCAGGGATCGGGTATCTCTATGGCTACACCTTC. Its protein product is CAAGIGYLYGYTF. The chain recombines TRBV6-5 with TRBJ1-2; D is perhaps TRBD1 (5 bases). This CDR3 region has 13 residues. Trimming removed 11 bases at V and 4 bases at J, with 17 bases between. Germline assignment: CDR1 MNHEY and CDR2 SVGAGI.

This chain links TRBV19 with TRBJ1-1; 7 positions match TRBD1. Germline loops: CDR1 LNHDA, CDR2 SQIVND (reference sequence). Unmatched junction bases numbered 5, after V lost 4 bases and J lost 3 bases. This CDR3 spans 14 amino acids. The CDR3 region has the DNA TGTGCCAGTAGTACGGGACAGTTATACACTGAAGCTTTCTTT. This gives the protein CASSTGQLYTEAFF.